This TCR beta chain is from a study of T cell responses to AZD1222 COVID-19 vaccine (dated by TCRdb to the early 2020s). General notes on the study: Because spike-specific TCR depth and breadth did not differ between the two schedules, AZD1222 recipients who got a second dose at roughly 4 weeks were pooled with those who got a second dose at roughly 12 weeks. Trial participants were enrolled by age into 18-55, 56-69 and 70-plus year subgroups, with about 150, 28 and 57 TCR-sequenced participants respectively. TCR sequencing covered some 240 trial participants: 200 to 220 given two doses of AZD1222 and about 26 given two doses of MenACWY control vaccine. The paper's findings and limits, for the study overall: The 56-69-year group was small, and its depth increase did not reach significance, likely because of low power. Participants were mostly white British and included more females than males, and it was suggested by the authors that clonal diversity may have been underestimated. Because no day 14 peak-response samples were available, repertoires were characterized only after the peak T cell response. After two AZD1222 doses, both the breadth and the depth of spike-specific TCRs were significantly higher than at day 0 and than in MenACWY recipients. Conclusions about previously exposed vaccinees were limited because only six or seven AZD1222 recipients were SARS-CoV-2 seropositive at baseline. The vaccine-associated CD4 TCRs covered the entire spike protein, and the dominant responses fell in regions 160-218 and 743-854. Nearly half of unique spike-specific TCRs reportedly recognized epitopes outside regions mutated in the B.1.351 and B.1.1.7 variants.

This clone was counted between two and nine times. Its antigen specificity is not known. No quality values exist for individual bases; no much larger clone is one base distant. Within the sample, other DNA sequences also encode this same CDR3. Cut back by 3 bases and 5 bases, the V and J ends lie 10 bases apart. For CDR1 and CDR2, the germline V gene (reference sequence) lists MNHEY and SMNVEV. The CDR3 goes from the cysteine to the phenylalanine over 13 residues. The read is trimmed to its CDR3 DNA, 39 bases read in frame from base 1. The time point label on this specimen signifies: baseline before first vaccination. Vaccinee samples came from UK trials COV001 and COV002, including a single-blind randomized controlled phase 2/3 trial of AZD1222 (ChAdOx1 nCoV-19) in healthy adults. Trial participant PBMC samples were collected at day 0 and day 28 after the second dose for TCRbeta chain sequencing. The CDR3 regions of human TCRbeta chains were analyzed by immunosequencing. As for the original processing: Repertoire TCRs were checked for matches against a reference library of SARS-CoV-2-specific TCRs that had been generated using the MIRA antigen-specificity platform. Breadth was defined as the fraction of unique TCRs that were SARS-CoV-2-associated, and depth was defined as the fraction of total T cells that were SARS-CoV-2-associated. Using the MIRA data, each spike-specific TCR was mapped to the spike region that the TCR reacts to and placed in a CD4 or CD8 class. Log10-transformed breadth and depth values were compared by one-way ANOVA with Sidak's multiple comparisons tests. This immuneACCESS table, as held by TCRdb, lists in-frame sequences with V and J called but not all clones. Of the missing ones, under half trace to an unresolved V gene in checked studies; the others have no known cause. V, J and clone size reflect that table, while D and trimming were determined from the DNA. The sample table contains roughly 150,000 clones; only one count was recorded for around 89% of them. The top ten clones comprise under 2.5% of the sample.

This material consisted of peripheral blood, taken on day 0 of AZD1222 vaccination. The TCR was taken from an adult in good health. Recombination connected TRBV27 to TRBJ1-1; TRBD1 is a possible D gene, resting on 5 matching bases. Here the CDR3 is given as CASSLAGGTEAFF. The nucleotides are TGTGCCAGCAGTTTGGCGGGGGGGACTGAAGCTTTCTTT.